Shown below are 31 T cell receptor beta chains from a single sample sequenced in a study of vaccination and CD4 T cells after COVID-19 (dated by TCRdb to between 2021 and 2024). This sample's treatment or condition label indicates: approximately nine-day PBMC culture with coronavirus spike peptide pools or control peptides (ViraFEST assay). CD4+ T cells from unexposed donors were collected before the COVID-19 pandemic (2011-2018). These receptors have no known antigen. The protocol used for the library was PCR. TCRdb lists the instrument as Illumina iSeq 100. DNA from cultured CD4+ T cells underwent TCR sequencing with the Oncomine TCR Beta short-read assay at the Johns Hopkins FTIC core. The public reads were run again by TCRdb, first through fastp at Q25 and then through MiXCR, and only productive beta chains were kept. Rows are unified per CDR3 protein, each entry keeping the most common DNA and genes. For this sample the table gives 3,500 to 5,000 distinct CDR3 sequences, of which nearly 65% were detected only once. The ten largest clones take up approximately 33% of the sample.

The sequencing input was CD4+ T cells from blood, cultured in vitro. Every receptor here comes from a human donor in good health.

This clonotype was detected only a few times. V is TRBV15 and J is TRBJ2-4; 7 positions agree with TRBD1. Per the germline V gene, CDR1 is LNHNV and CDR2 is YYDKDF (reference sequence). The CDR3 spans 15 residues. Trimming at V came to 0 bases and at J to 8 bases, leaving 7 bases not matched to a gene. The CDR3 protein is CATSRDRQGWDIQYF. As DNA, the CDR3 is TGTGCCACCAGCAGAGATCGACAGGGCTGGGACATTCAGTACTTC.

The chain combines TRBV9 with TRBJ1-2; 9 bases are shared with TRBD1. V lost 0 bases, J lost 7 bases, and 13 bases stayed unmatched. The V gene's germline CDR1 is SGDLS and CDR2 YYNGEE. The CDR3 is 17 amino acids. The CDR3 DNA is TGTGCCAGCAGCGTAGTTTCTATCCGAGGACAGGGGTCTGGCTACACCTTC. Its translation is CASSVVSIRGQGSGYTF.

The genes are TRBV6-2 or TRBV6-3 and TRBJ1-2, with D tentatively TRBD1 (6 bases). This CDR3 is 13 amino acids long. V was shortened by 3 bases and J by 7 bases, with 12 bases between the two germline ends. The germline gives CDR1 MNHEY, CDR2 SVGEGT. The CDR3 DNA reads as TGTGCCAGCAGTTATACCGGGACAAGTGGCTACACCTTC. This codes for CASSYTGTSGYTF.

This rearrangement joins TRBV19 to TRBJ1-5; D uncertain. The germline V gene encodes CDR1 LNHDA and CDR2 SQIVND (reference sequence). V dropped 3 bases and J dropped 4 bases, with 16 bases sitting between them. The length of the CDR3 is 16 residues. In DNA form, the CDR3 reads TGTGCCAGTAGTATGGCACTTAGAGACCGAAATCAGCCCCAGCATTTT. Its protein is CASSMALRDRNQPQHF.

V is TRBV6-4 and J is TRBJ2-5; TRBD2 agrees at 11 bases. From germline, CDR1 is MRHNA and CDR2 SNTAGT. Trimming at V came to 7 bases and at J to 4 bases, leaving 8 bases not matched to a gene. The CDR3 covers 15 residues. The DNA of the CDR3 is TGTGCCAGCACCTCGCTAGCGGGAGGAGTAGAGACCCAGTACTTC. Encoded protein: CASTSLAGGVETQYF.

The rearrangement joins TRBV6-1 to TRBJ2-2; 13 bases fit TRBD2. V shed 7 bases and J 2 bases; nucleotides not matched to a gene: 10. Per germline, CDR1 MNHNS and CDR2 SASEGT. The CDR3 is 18 residues long. CDR3 protein: CASIKGLAGDSNTGELFF. The CDR3 nucleotides read TGTGCCAGCATCAAAGGACTAGCGGGAGACTCCAACACCGGGGAGCTGTTTTTT.

V usage is TRBV4-1 and J usage is TRBJ2-5; 7 nucleotides line up with TRBD1. This CDR3 is 13 amino acids long. Trimming took 3 bases from V and 5 from J; bases not matched to a gene: 3. Germline V gene data show CDR1 as MGHRA and CDR2 as YSYEKL. The CDR3 here is CASSQFRGETQYF. CDR3 bases: TGCGCCAGCAGCCAGTTCAGGGGGGAGACCCAGTACTTC.

In its sample, this clonotype was seen a few times. This chain links TRBV4-3 with TRBJ1-3; D is unclear. The CDR3 totals 16 residues. From germline, CDR1 is LGHNA and CDR2 YSLEER. Trimming shortened V by 0 bases and J by 3 bases, and 12 bases separated the two germline ends. CDR3 sequence: CASSQELLVIGNTIYF. CDR3 sequence (DNA): TGCGCCAGCAGCCAAGAATTATTAGTGATTGGAAACACCATATATTTT.

This clonotype occurred once. V gene TRBV27 combines with J gene TRBJ2-5, with a weak D call TRBD2 (6 bases). Trimming took 4 bases from V and 0 from J, leaving 18 bases between them. Germline V gene lookup returns CDR1 MNHEY and CDR2 SMNVEV (reference sequence). The CDR3 contains 17 residues. CDR3 DNA sequence: TGTGCCAGCAGTTACTCTCCCTATCGACTAGACCAAGAGACCCAGTACTTC. Translating it yields CASSYSPYRLDQETQYF.

The V gene is TRBV12-3 or TRBV12-4, the J gene TRBJ1-5, with 7 bases lining up with TRBD1. This CDR3 region has 15 residues. V lost 2 bases and J lost 3; bases outside the gene matches: 4. This chain's CDR3 is CASSLTGQNNQPQHF. The CDR3 nucleotides are TGTGCCAGCAGTTTAACGGGACAGAACAATCAGCCCCAGCATTTT.

CDR3 in amino acids: CASSLFERGGSTGELFF. In DNA form, the CDR3 reads TGTGCCAGCAGCTTATTTGAGCGGGGGGGATCCACCGGGGAGCTGTTTTTT. The V gene is TRBV7-9, the J gene TRBJ2-2; 10 bases agree with TRBD2. V shed 2 bases and J 4 bases; nucleotides not matched to a gene: 7. Germline loops: CDR1 SEHNR, CDR2 FQNEAQ (reference sequence). The CDR3 is made up of 17 amino acids. Together with reference TRBV7-9 and TRBJ2-2, the CDR3 gives the full variable domain: DTGVSQNPRHKITKRGQNVTFRCDPISEHNRLYWYRQTLGQGPEFLTYFQNEAQLEKSRLLSDRFSAERPKGSFSTLEIQRTEQGDSAMYLCASSLFERGGSTGELFFGEGSRLTVL.

The J gene is TRBJ1-5, the V gene TRBV12-3 or TRBV12-4; weak D call: TRBD1 (6 bases). CDR3 length: 13 amino acids. V was trimmed by 5 bases and J by 3 bases, leaving 8 bases between them. CDR3 sequence reads: CASSRGINQPQHF. CDR3 in DNA: TGTGCCAGCAGTAGGGGGATCAATCAGCCCCAGCATTTT.

The chain recombines TRBV28 with TRBJ2-3; D is possibly TRBD2 (7 bases). The CDR3 runs to 16 residues. V lost 2 bases and J 4 bases, leaving 16 bases between the germline ends. Germline CDR1 and CDR2: MDHEN and SYDVKM. The CDR3 is CASSLGLGGAADTQYF. CDR3 in DNA: TGTGCCAGCAGTTTAGGGTTAGGGGGGGCGGCAGATACGCAGTATTTT.

This clonotype is categorized as medium-sized. The V and J genes are TRBV6-2 or TRBV6-3 and TRBJ1-5; 9 positions match TRBD1. Germline CDR1 MNHEY, CDR2 SVGEGT. This CDR3 has 16 amino acids. The V segment lost 6 bases and the J segment 0 bases; nucleotides outside the gene matches: 6. This chain's CDR3 is CASSPRTGDSNQPQHF. CDR3 in DNA: TGTGCCAGCAGCCCCCGGACAGGGGATAGCAATCAGCCCCAGCATTTT.

The chain joins TRBV11-2 to TRBJ2-5; D is possibly TRBD1 (6 bases). This CDR3 contains 13 residues. Trimming left V 4 bases short and J 5 bases short, with 11 bases between. Germline V gene sequence: CDR1 SGHAT, CDR2 FQNNGV. CDR3 amino acids: CASSSQGGETQYF. In DNA form, the CDR3 reads TGTGCCAGCAGCTCCCAAGGGGGTGAGACCCAGTACTTC.

This clonotype has just a few counts. The V and J genes are TRBV20-1 and TRBJ1-2; D possibly corresponds to TRBD1 (5 bases). CDR3 length equals 13 residues. Germline CDR1 is DFQATT and CDR2 is SNEGSKA (reference sequence). With 3 bases removed from V and 7 bases from J, the gap between germline ends came to 15 bases. CDR3 in DNA: TGCAGTGCTAGGCCCGGGGGTTTAGGTGGCTACACCTTC. As protein: CSARPGGLGGYTF.

This clonotype was seen a single time. Possible read error: a much larger clone is one base away. The V call is TRBV10-3, the J call TRBJ2-5; 7 nucleotides agree with TRBD1. V trimming: 6 bases; J trimming: 3 bases; junction bases outside the gene matches: 13. The germline V gene has CDR1 ENHRY and CDR2 SYGVKD. The CDR3 loop spans 16 amino acids. The CDR3 sequence is CAISTGEGNPKETQYF. The CDR3 nucleotides read TGTGCCATCAGCACAGGGGAAGGTAACCCGAAAGAGACCCAGTACTTC.

The chain is built from TRBV5-4 and TRBJ1-2; D uncertain. Deletions cut 1 base from V and 5 bases from J, with 6 bases between. From germline, CDR1 is SGHNT and CDR2 YYREEE (reference sequence). CDR3 length: 12 residues. The CDR3 protein is CASSLSSYGYTF. The CDR3, as DNA: TGTGCCAGCAGCTTGTCGTCATATGGCTACACCTTC.

The chain couples TRBV19 to TRBJ2-7; D may be TRBD1 (7 bases). Germline-derived CDR1 and CDR2 are LNHDA and SQIVND (reference sequence). CDR3 length: 14 amino acids. V was pared by 2 bases and J by 4 bases, with 12 bases between. The CDR3 loop is CASSITGEAYEQYF. The DNA of the CDR3 is TGTGCCAGTAGTATAACAGGGGAGGCGTACGAGCAGTACTTC.

The chain recombines TRBV6-1 with TRBJ2-7; D tentatively reads TRBD1 or TRBD2 (5 bases each). The CDR3 loop spans 12 amino acids. Germline CDR1 and CDR2: MNHNS and SASEGT. Trimming removed 7 bases at V and 3 bases at J, with 10 bases between. CDR3 protein: CASTGAYYEQYF. CDR3 DNA: TGTGCCAGCACCGGGGCCTACTACGAGCAGTACTTC.

V usage is TRBV6-1 and J usage is TRBJ2-1, with 11 bases identical to TRBD2. Trimming removed 6 bases from V and 6 bases from J; junction bases left unmatched: 13. Germline V lookup: CDR1 MNHNS, CDR2 SASEGT. This CDR3 spans 17 amino acids. This CDR3 is CASRQTSGKTLGNEQFF. CDR3 bases: TGTGCCAGCAGGCAGACTAGCGGGAAAACTTTGGGCAATGAGCAGTTCTTC.

V gene TRBV19 combines with J gene TRBJ1-5, with a weak D call TRBD1 (5 bases). Germline assignment: CDR1 LNHDA and CDR2 SQIVND (reference sequence). The CDR3 totals 14 residues. V dropped 3 bases and J dropped 6 bases, with 12 bases sitting between them. The CDR3: CASSIFGGTQPQHF. The CDR3 DNA follows: TGTGCCAGTAGTATTTTTGGGGGAACTCAGCCCCAGCATTTT.

In its sample, this clonotype was seen a few times. The genes are TRBV7-6 and TRBJ1-1; D not certain. This CDR3 has 13 residues. Looked up from germline, CDR1 is SGHVS and CDR2 is FNYEAQ. The ends were cut back, 1 base at V and 7 bases at J, with 10 bases in the middle. CDR3 loop: CASSLVDGFEAFF. The CDR3 nucleotides read TGTGCCAGCAGCTTAGTCGACGGTTTTGAAGCTTTCTTT.

The chain carries TRBV7-9 and TRBJ1-1; the D gene is possibly TRBD1 (5 bases). The V end lost 5 bases, the J end lost 5 bases, and 18 bases lay between the germline ends. Germline CDR1 SEHNR, CDR2 FQNEAQ (reference sequence). This CDR3 region has 15 residues. This CDR3 is CASSPLSGGRTEAFF. The CDR3 region has the DNA TGTGCCAGCAGCCCCCTTTCGGGGGGAAGGACTGAAGCTTTCTTT.

This clonotype was detected a few times. DNA of the CDR3: TGTGCCACCAAGGAACCCGGGACGACAGATACGCAGTATTTT. The encoded protein is CATKEPGTTDTQYF. This chain joins TRBV24-1 and TRBJ2-3; D tentatively fits TRBD1 or TRBD2 (5 bases each). V was clipped by 8 bases and J by 3 bases, with 14 bases between them. The CDR3 consists of 14 residues. CDR1 is KGHDR and CDR2 is SFDVKD in the germline V gene.

This clonotype was observed a single time. The V gene is TRBV7-2, the J gene TRBJ1-2; D gene uncertain. From germline, CDR1 is SGHTA and CDR2 FQGNSA. V lost 3 bases, J lost 7 bases, and 15 bases lay in between. This CDR3 has 14 amino acids. The CDR3 DNA reads TGTGCCAGCAGCTTCTGGCCCCCACAGTCTGGCTACACCTTC. This codes for CASSFWPPQSGYTF. The complete variable domain, with remaining parts taken from reference TRBV7-2 and TRBJ1-2, reads GAGVSQSPSNKVTEKGKDVELRCDPISGHTALYWYRQSLGQGLEFLIYFQGNSAPDKSGLPSDRFSAERTGGSVSTLTIQRTQQEDSAVYLCASSFWPPQSGYTFGSGTRLTVV.

The chain is built from TRBV23-1 and TRBJ1-1; tentative D call: TRBD1 (6 bases). TRBV23-1 is filed as an ORF, its function uncertain. Trimming took 6 bases from V and 0 from J, leaving 23 bases between them. CDR3 length: 18 amino acids. In DNA form, the CDR3 reads TGCGCCAGCAGCCTCCCTCCTCAATCTGGGGACATGAACACTGAAGCTTTCTTT. Its translation is CASSLPPQSGDMNTEAFF.

This clonotype was detected a few times. The CDR3 region is CSARGGEGRRNSPLHF. The CDR3 nucleotides read TGCAGTGCTAGAGGAGGGGAGGGCAGACGAAATTCACCCCTCCACTTT. V is TRBV20-1 and J is TRBJ1-6; D is possibly TRBD1 (5 bases). Germline loops: CDR1 DFQATT, CDR2 SNEGSKA (reference sequence). This CDR3 spans 16 amino acids. V dropped 1 base and J dropped 7 bases, with 17 bases sitting between them.

This chain links TRBV6-1 with TRBJ1-3, with a possible D match to TRBD1 (5 bases). This CDR3 has 14 amino acids. The germline CDR1 and CDR2 sequences are MNHNS and SASEGT. The V and J ends lost 6 bases and 0 bases respectively, with 9 bases between them. The CDR3 spells CASSDSYSGNTIYF. The DNA for the CDR3 is TGTGCCAGCAGCGACAGCTACTCTGGAAACACCATATATTTT.

CDR3 in amino acids: CASRKTGNNSPLHF. CDR3 in DNA: TGTGCCAGCAGAAAGACAGGGAATAATTCACCCCTCCACTTT. The chain couples TRBV12-3 or TRBV12-4 to TRBJ1-6; TRBD1 aligns across 7 bases. Trimming removed 6 bases from V and 5 bases from J; junction bases left unmatched: 4. This CDR3 has 14 residues.

The chain uses TRBV15 and TRBJ1-1, with a tentative D call TRBD1 (6 bases). CDR3 length: 18 amino acids. Germline V gene data show CDR1 as LNHNV and CDR2 as YYDKDF (reference sequence). Deletions cut 0 bases from V and 0 bases from J, with 17 bases between. For the CDR3, the DNA is TGTGCCACCAGCAGAGATCATCCCTTGCGGGGGCTGAACACTGAAGCTTTCTTT. Translated: CATSRDHPLRGLNTEAFF.